These T cell receptor beta chains were read from a single sample in a study of T cell clonotyping in hematopoietic cell transplantation. Method: immunoSEQ multiplex PCR; TCRdb's copy keeps in-frame clones and lacks some. This sample carries fewer than 50,000 clones, about 95% of them seen once, and the ten largest clones take roughly 0.85%. The sample was peripheral blood mononuclear cells. All receptors derive from a woman in her forties or fifties in good health. Some clones in this sample may be carry-over from other donors' samples. The CDR3 runs from the conserved cysteine through the conserved F or W. A D gene is named only where the DNA matches it firmly. Clone size is not always given. Where it is, it says once, few, many or a class for expanded clones.

d_call j_call v_call clone_size cdr3_nt cdr3_aa
. TRBJ1-1 TRBV10-1 few TGCGCCAGCAGTGGGTTCAGGAACACTGAAGCTTTCTTT CASSGFRNTEAFF
. TRBJ2-3 TRBV5-4 . TGTGCCAGCAGCTCCCCAGGGGGGATCATTTCAAACACAGATACGCAGTATTTT CASSSPGGIISNTDTQYF
. TRBJ1-5 TRBV5-1 . TGCGCCAGCAGCTTGTTTGGTACCGTAGATCAGCCCCAGCATTTT CASSLFGTVDQPQHF
TRBD1 TRBJ1-1 TRBV5-1 . TGCGCCAGCAGCGGCCGGGACAGGGGCGAAATGAACACTGAAGCTTTCTTT CASSGRDRGEMNTEAFF
. TRBJ2-7 TRBV21-1 . TGTGCCAGCAGCAAATCCAGGGCCTACGAGCAGTACTTC CASSKSRAYEQYF
. TRBJ2-7 TRBV7-2 . TGTGCCAGCAGCTTAAGGGGGAACTACGAGCAGTACTTC CASSLRGNYEQYF
. TRBJ2-3 TRBV4-2 . TGTGCCAGCAGCCAAGATAAAGGCACAGATACGCAGTATTTT CASSQDKGTDTQYF
. TRBJ2-7 TRBV29-1 . TGCAGCGTCGCCGGGACCTCAAGCGAGCAGTACTTC CSVAGTSSEQYF
. TRBJ2-7 TRBV7-9 once TGTGCCAGCAGCGCGACCAACAGGGTCACCTACGAGCAGTACTTC CASSATNRVTYEQYF
. TRBJ2-7 TRBV9 . TGTGCCAGCGGGAGCTCCTACGAGCAGTACTTC CASGSSYEQYF
. TRBJ2-2 TRBV11-3 . TGTGCCAGCACTCCTGGGTCAGGGGAGCTGTTTTTT CASTPGSGELFF
. TRBJ1-2 TRBV30 once TGTGCCTGGCGGTCAGGGTACGGCTACACCTTC CAWRSGYGYTF
. TRBJ2-2 TRBV30 once TGTGCCTGGGGTTTGGGAGACAGAAACACCGGGGAGCTGTTTTTT CAWGLGDRNTGELFF
TRBD1 TRBJ2-2 TRBV14 . TGTGCCAGCAGCCAAGAACCTAGACAGGGGACCGGGGAGCTGTTTTTT CASSQEPRQGTGELFF
. TRBJ1-5 TRBV28 . TGTGCCAGCAGAGTATCTACAGGGTATAGCAATCAGCCCCAGCATTTT CASRVSTGYSNQPQHF
. TRBJ1-2 TRBV7-2 . TGTGCCAGCAGCTTCAAGGTGTTGTATGGCTACACCTTC CASSFKVLYGYTF